This TCR beta chain originates from a study of OX40 agonist ivuxolimab in advanced cancers. At the level of the whole study: Ivuxolimab, which targeted the costimulatory receptor OX40 (CD134), was an agonistic, fully human IgG2 monoclonal antibody. Intravenous ivuxolimab was administered to patients every 2 weeks at six dose levels: 0.01, 0.1, 0.3, 1.5, 3 and 10 mg/kg. Of the roughly 50 dose-escalation patients, hepatocellular carcinoma was present in about 20, melanoma in roughly 15, renal cell carcinoma in 9 and head and neck cancer in 9. A male proportion of 82.7% and a mean age of about 60 years, ranging from 23 to 79, were recorded for the dose-escalation cohort. Prior anti-PD-1, anti-PD-L1 or anti-CTLA-4 therapy was permitted, and 40% of dose-escalation patients had received checkpoint inhibitors. Partial responses occurred in three dose-escalation patients: two with cutaneous melanoma and one with hepatocellular carcinoma. The point of sequencing TCRbeta in the periphery was to test whether ivuxolimab changed TCR sequence diversity and drove clonal T-cell expansion. The paper describes the monotherapy dose-escalation part (N = 52 patients) of the phase I trial of ivuxolimab.

The trial excluded patients who had a history of autoimmune disease or were on systemic immunosuppression. Peripheral blood for TCR sequencing was drawn from every dose cohort at baseline, at cycle 4 day 1 and at cycle 7 day 1. Samples came from an open-label, multicenter, first-in-human phase I dose-escalation trial of ivuxolimab. Adults with locally advanced or metastatic melanoma, renal cell carcinoma, hepatocellular carcinoma or head and neck squamous cell carcinoma were enrolled in the trial. Before TCR sequencing, CD4+ T cells and CD8+ T cells were sorted from peripheral blood as separate populations. For sequencing of the TCRbeta CDR3 region, genomic DNA was extracted from the sorted cells. The immunoSEQ Assay was used to sequence the TCRbeta CDR3 regions. TCRdb retrieved this table from immuneACCESS and kept in-frame rearrangements only. Not all clones are present; in checked studies, unresolved V genes account for under half, and no reason is known for the remainder. Within this sample are about 70,000 clones, with about 91% of them counted one time only. The ten largest clonotypes hold under 2.5% of the sample.

At the junction V is shortened by 5 bases and J by 2 bases, with 7 bases in between. The CDR3 has 12 amino acids, counting the end cysteine and phenylalanine. Of the read, only the CDR3 DNA is kept; its 36 bases are in frame from base 1. CDR1 and CDR2, looked up from the germline V gene (reference sequence), are SEHNR and FQNEAQ. The full study reports these points: At doses from 0.1 to 3.0 mg/kg, clonal expansion was seen in both CD4+ and CD8+ blood T cells between baseline and week 6. The antigen specificity of the clonally expanded peripheral T cells was not determined. In the 0.1-3.0 mg/kg groups, partial responders were among the patients with the lowest normalized peripheral clonal expansion, particularly in CD8+ T cells. On average, CD8+ T cells showed more expanded clones than CD4+ T cells after ivuxolimab. Low levels of normalized T-cell clonal expansion were also seen in some patients who did not respond.

Of note for this clone: It has no known antigen specificity. Nothing much larger sits one base from this clone, and base qualities are not available.

This specimen was CD4+ or CD8+ T cells sorted from blood, taken in a trial of the OX40 agonist ivuxolimab. This receptor was obtained from an adult with an advanced solid tumor such as melanoma, head and neck, liver or kidney cancer. The chain employs TRBV7-9 and TRBJ2-7, with the identity of the D gene unclear. In nucleotides, the sequence is TGTGCCAGCAGCCCGACCACCTACGAGCAGTACTTC. Translation gives CASSPTTYEQYF. Where the CDR3 stops, the reference TRBV7-9 and TRBJ2-7 genes take over; the full variable domain is DTGVSQNPRHKITKRGQNVTFRCDPISEHNRLYWYRQTLGQGPEFLTYFQNEAQLEKSRLLSDRFSAERPKGSFSTLEIQRTEQGDSAMYLCASSPTTYEQYFGPGTRLTVT.